This entry describes one T cell receptor beta chain. The antigen remains undetermined. This sample was included in a study of Ad26.COV2.S vaccination and SARS-CoV-2 variants. As for treatment: roughly 20 received Ad26.COV2.S at low or high dose, single or two shots; about five received placebo; per-sample allocation not given. Specimens were obtained on day 63 following the first vaccine or placebo injection. Boston hosted the donor, who was an adult aged 18-55 years. Vaccine was an Ad26 vector expressing Wuhan-strain SARS-CoV-2 spike. Points from the study as a whole: Those who received the vaccine showed greater spike-specific TCR breadth than those given placebo.

Libraries were prepared by immunoSEQ multiplex PCR; TCRdb keeps only in-frame clonotypes and omits some of them. The sample has 400,000 or so clones, roughly nine tenths seen once. V was cut by 0 bases and J by 7 bases, with 13 bases left in between. CDR1 and CDR2 (germline): SEHNR, FQNEAQ (reference sequence). CDR3 size: 15 residues. This rearrangement joins TRBV7-9 to TRBJ2-1, with D perhaps matching TRBD1 or TRBD2 (6 bases each). This clonotype originated in a person between 18 and 60 years old who received the Ad26.COV2.S COVID-19 vaccine or a placebo. The sequencing used peripheral blood, collected in a trial of Ad26.COV2.S vaccine versus placebo. The CDR3 region is CASSLAGGSRNEQFF. The CDR3 nucleotides are TGTGCCAGCAGCTTAGCGGGGGGCTCGAGGAATGAGCAGTTCTTC. The variable domain in full, completed from reference TRBV7-9 and TRBJ2-1, reads DTGVSQNPRHKITKRGQNVTFRCDPISEHNRLYWYRQTLGQGPEFLTYFQNEAQLEKSRLLSDRFSAERPKGSFSTLEIQRTEQGDSAMYLCASSLAGGSRNEQFFGPGTRLTVL.